Presented here are 25 T cell receptor beta chains from one specimen sequenced in a study of blood T cells in healthy people across ages. Sample-barcoded 5' priming and a J-beta primer mix drove a second PCR of roughly 7 to 11 cycles. Using its own MiXCR run on the 5' RACE reads, TCRdb lists one record per CDR3 protein. This table has 450,000 to 650,000 distinct CDR3 sequences, less than 25% appearing once. Separately, the same data were catalogued under a study of T cells of mothers and their children.

Sequencing was done on a sample of blood. These receptors originate from a boy between 5 and 17 years old in good health.

This clonotype was observed a handful of times. The rearrangement joins TRBV5-1 to TRBJ2-5; TRBD2 is a possible D gene (7 bases). The germline V gene has CDR1 SGHRS and CDR2 YFSETQ. The CDR3 is 18 residues long. Trimming shortened V by 3 bases and J by 5 bases, and 26 bases separated the two germline ends. As DNA, the CDR3 is TGCGCCAGCAGCTCCTATGACAGCGGGACTCACGGGGGCGAGACCCAGTACTTC. Protein: CASSSYDSGTHGGETQYF.

This clonotype was recorded a few times. The genes are TRBV4-1 and TRBJ2-3; a weak D match, TRBD2 (6 bases). The CDR3 loop spans 14 amino acids. Per the germline V gene, CDR1 is MGHRA and CDR2 is YSYEKL. V was shortened by 4 bases and J by 2 bases, with 10 bases between the two germline ends. The chain's CDR3 is CASSRAGFTDTQYF. The CDR3 nucleotides are TGCGCCAGCAGCCGGGCGGGATTCACAGATACGCAGTATTTT.

J is TRBJ1-4 and V is TRBV29-1; D remains unclear. Germline V gene data show CDR1 as SQVTM and CDR2 as ANQGSEA. This CDR3 region has 14 residues. V was shortened by 4 bases and J by 5 bases, with 14 bases between the two germline ends. The CDR3, as DNA: TGCAGCGTTGTGTTTGGAGGGTGGAATGAAAAACTGTTTTTT. Protein: CSVVFGGWNEKLFF.

This clonotype turned up a few times. V is TRBV5-5 and J is TRBJ2-5; 7 nucleotides align to TRBD1. TRBJ2-1 matches the DNA end more closely, so the J call is doubtful. This CDR3 is 14 amino acids long. Germline V gives CDR1 SGHKS, CDR2 YYEKEE (reference sequence). The CDR3 here is CASSLGTVVNEQFF. The CDR3 DNA follows: TGTGCCAGCAGCCTAGGGACAGTCGTCAATGAGCAGTTCTTC.

The genes are TRBV5-1 and TRBJ2-1; TRBD2 aligns across 12 bases. Germline CDR1 reads SGHRS; CDR2 reads YFSETQ. V shed 4 bases, J shed 6 bases, and the junction held 11 bases outside the gene matches. The CDR3 consists of 17 residues. CDR3 bases: TGCGCCAGCAGCCTGAGGCGACCGGGACTAGCGGGCAATGAGCAGTTCTTC. Protein sequence: CASSLRRPGLAGNEQFF.

In the case of this clonotype: At one boundary the junction diverges from the germline segment, which might be a read error. The V gene is TRBV12-3 or TRBV12-4, the J gene TRBJ2-1; D gene uncertain. The CDR3 runs to 14 residues. The CDR3 nucleotides read TGTGTCAGCAGTAGCACACTCTCCTACAATGAGCAGTTCTTC. It specifies CVSSSTLSYNEQFF.

This clonotype was seen a few times. The gene calls are TRBV4-2 and TRBJ2-1; 7 bases map to TRBD2. The V and J ends lost 0 bases and 5 bases, in that order; junction bases with no gene match: 4. CDR3 length: 15 residues. Germline V gene sequence: CDR1 LGHNA, CDR2 YNFKEQ. The DNA of the CDR3 is TGTGCCAGCAGCCAAGAATCAGCGGGGAACAATGAGCAGTTCTTC. It is translated as CASSQESAGNNEQFF.

This clonotype was picked up one time. The J gene is TRBJ2-3, the V gene TRBV29-1; TRBD2 matches 10 bases. This CDR3 region has 16 residues. The germline CDR1 and CDR2 sequences are SQVTM and ANQGSEA. Trimming took 7 bases from V and 2 from J; bases not matched to a gene: 12. CDR3 loop: CSASQFSGGLTDTQYF. Here the CDR3 DNA reads TGCAGCGCCTCTCAATTTAGCGGGGGGCTCACAGATACGCAGTATTTT.

This rearrangement joins TRBV6-2 or TRBV6-3 to TRBJ2-5, with 7 bases aligning to TRBD2. V gave up 6 bases and J gave up 1 base; unmatched junction bases: 11. Germline-derived CDR1 and CDR2 are MNHEY and SVGEGT. CDR3 length: 16 amino acids. In nucleotides, the CDR3 is TGTGCCAGCAGCTCCCTTGGACCGGGGGGCCAAGAGACCCAGTACTTC. This translates into CASSSLGPGGQETQYF.

This chain joins TRBV27 and TRBJ2-7, with no clear D. The length of the CDR3 is 12 residues. V lost 10 bases and J 5 bases, leaving 15 bases between the germline ends. In germline, CDR1 is MNHEY, CDR2 SMNVEV (reference sequence). CDR3 protein: CATTSASDEQYF. The CDR3 DNA sequence: TGTGCCACCACGAGCGCGTCAGACGAGCAGTACTTC.

The rearrangement joins TRBV6-5 to TRBJ1-2; D uncertain. CDR1 is MNHEY and CDR2 is SVGAGI in the germline V gene. Trimming took off 6 bases at V and 0 bases at J, with 11 bases between the two ends. CDR3 length equals 14 residues. The CDR3 sequence: CASRRLQTNYGYTF. In DNA, the CDR3 is TGTGCCAGCAGGCGCTTACAGACTAACTATGGCTACACCTTC.

This clonotype occurred a few times. CDR3 coding DNA: TGCGCCAGCAGCCAAGGTTCAGCATCTGCAACTAATGAAAAACTGTTTTTT. This codes for CASSQGSASATNEKLFF. The chain uses TRBV4-3 and TRBJ1-4; D is unresolved. Trimming shortened V by 1 base and J by 0 bases, and 12 bases separated the two germline ends. The CDR3 length is 17 residues. The V gene's germline CDR1 is LGHNA and CDR2 YSLEER.

This clonotype was seen a handful of times. The chain is built from TRBV5-5 and TRBJ1-2; D possibly corresponds to TRBD1 (6 bases). Trimming left V 5 bases short and J 4 bases short, with 24 bases between. The germline V gene encodes CDR1 SGHKS and CDR2 YYEKEE (reference sequence). CDR3 size: 17 residues. CDR3 protein: CASRSGISTGGVYGYTF. CDR3 DNA: TGTGCCAGCAGATCGGGAATCTCGACAGGTGGAGTCTATGGCTACACCTTC.

This clonotype was observed a few times. The rearrangement links TRBV7-9 to TRBJ1-1; 8 nucleotides align to TRBD1. Germline V lookup: CDR1 SEHNR, CDR2 FQNEAQ (reference sequence). V lost 5 bases, J lost 3 bases, and 8 bases stayed unmatched. The CDR3 length is 15 residues. The CDR3 loop is CASSRIGQGDTEAFF. The CDR3 coding sequence is TGTGCCAGCAGCCGTATAGGACAGGGAGACACTGAAGCTTTCTTT.

This clonotype appeared a few times. The chain uses TRBV3-1 and TRBJ2-1, with D perhaps matching TRBD1 (6 bases). Trimming left V 1 base short and J 3 bases short, with 13 bases between. Per germline, CDR1 LGHDT and CDR2 YNNKEL (reference sequence). This CDR3 contains 16 residues. CDR3 DNA sequence: TGTGCCAGCAGCCAAGGAAGGACAGTACGCTACAATGAGCAGTTCTTC. Amino acids: CASSQGRTVRYNEQFF.

This clonotype was counted between two and nine times. V usage is TRBV6-2 or TRBV6-3 and J usage is TRBJ2-7; D remains unclear. This CDR3 spans 15 amino acids. The germline V and J ends were trimmed by 0 bases and 7 bases, with 16 bases remaining between them. Germline CDR1 and CDR2: MNHEY and SVGEGT. The CDR3 here is CASSYSATLVKEQYF. In nucleotides, the CDR3 is TGTGCCAGCAGTTACTCGGCGACTCTGGTGAAAGAGCAGTACTTC.

The chain links TRBV3-1 to TRBJ2-1; 14 bases fit TRBD2. The germline CDR1 and CDR2 sequences are LGHDT and YNNKEL (reference sequence). The CDR3 sequence is 15 residues long. The trim removed 2 bases at V and 13 bases at J, leaving 7 bases unmatched. Written as DNA, the CDR3 is TGTGCCAGCAGCCAATCGGGACTAGCGGGGGATAAACAGTTCTTC. Translated: CASSQSGLAGDKQFF.

This clonotype appeared a few times. In DNA form, the CDR3 reads TGTGCCAGCTCACTTGGACAGAGGAATGATGAAAAACTGTTTTTT. Protein sequence: CASSLGQRNDEKLFF. The rearrangement uses TRBV18 and TRBJ1-4; perhaps TRBD1 as D (6 bases). The CDR3 extends over 15 amino acids. In germline, CDR1 is KGHSH, CDR2 LQKENI. Trimming took off 4 bases at V and 6 bases at J, with 15 bases between the two ends.

Worth noting for this clonotype: The germline gene is not matched at one end of the junction; a read error may be the cause. V usage is TRBV27 and J usage is TRBJ2-5; 10 bases match TRBD1. The CDR3 contains 14 residues. Germline CDR1 and CDR2: MNHEY and SMNVEV (reference sequence). CDR3 protein: CASSYLGTGVPVNF. The DNA of the CDR3 is TGTGCCAGCAGTTACCTCGGGACAGGGGTCCCCGTGAACTTC.

The chain uses TRBV3-1 and TRBJ1-2; D not certain. Germline CDR1 LGHDT, CDR2 YNNKEL (reference sequence). The CDR3 runs to 14 residues. V was shortened by 4 bases and J by 6 bases, with 15 bases between the two germline ends. The DNA of the CDR3 is TGTGCCAGCAGCCCGTCTGATAGACCCAATGGCTACACCTTC. Amino acid sequence: CASSPSDRPNGYTF.

This clonotype was seen a handful of times. This chain connects TRBV24-1 to TRBJ2-1, with a weak D call TRBD2 (6 bases). Germline V lookup: CDR1 KGHDR, CDR2 SFDVKD. The CDR3 is 15 residues long. V was trimmed by 4 bases and J by 7 bases, leaving 16 bases between them. The DNA of the CDR3 is TGTGCCACCAGTGACCTTTCGGAGGGTACGAATGAGCAGTTCTTC. As protein: CATSDLSEGTNEQFF.

V usage is TRBV7-8 and J usage is TRBJ2-7; a possible D gene is TRBD2 (5 bases). Trimming pared 6 bases from V and 6 bases from J, leaving 18 bases between. The germline gives CDR1 SGHVS, CDR2 FQNEAQ. The CDR3 has 14 amino acids. The CDR3: CASRPGGSSGEQYF. CDR3 nucleotides: TGTGCCAGCAGGCCTGGAGGTTCCTCTGGCGAGCAGTACTTC.

In this sample, this clonotype turned up once. The V call is TRBV29-1, the J call TRBJ2-4, with a possible D match to TRBD2 (6 bases). The CDR3 totals 15 residues. Per germline, CDR1 SQVTM and CDR2 ANQGSEA. The V gene lost 2 bases and the J gene lost 1 base, with 12 bases spanning the gap. The CDR3 sequence: CSVESEGTAKNIQYF. In nucleotides, the CDR3 is TGCAGCGTTGAATCGGAGGGGACCGCCAAAAACATTCAGTACTTC.

This clonotype was seen only once. The rearrangement joins TRBV3-1 to TRBJ2-3; tentatively, D is TRBD1 or TRBD2 (6 bases each). This CDR3 has 14 residues. Germline V CDR1 and CDR2: LGHDT, YNNKEL (reference sequence). V was trimmed by 0 bases and J by 4 bases, leaving 8 bases between them. Here the CDR3 DNA reads TGTGCCAGCAGCCAAGAAGGGGGGCCAGATACGCAGTATTTT. Translated, it gives CASSQEGGPDTQYF.

The CDR3 nucleotides read TGTGCCAGCAGCCCATGGGACAGGGGGCATGGAGAGCAGTTCTTC. Its translation is CASSPWDRGHGEQFF. The chain uses TRBV3-1 and TRBJ2-5; 12 bases align to TRBD1. The J call may be faulty, since TRBJ2-1 better matches the DNA end. The CDR3 is made up of 15 amino acids. CDR1 is LGHDT and CDR2 is YNNKEL in the germline V gene (reference sequence).